A selection of T cell receptor beta chains follows, all from one sample in a study of post-analysis software for immune sequencing data. One entry per CDR3 protein results from TCRdb running MiXCR on the PCR reads. Here the sample spans about 540,000 distinct CDR3 sequences, approximately 31% being singletons. Sequenced: blood. Receptor source: a girl under 18 with multiple sclerosis. CDR3s include the opening cysteine and the closing phenylalanine or tryptophan. The order of the fields is clone size, V gene, D gene, J gene, CDR3 DNA, CDR3 protein. D genes are given only for firm matches. Expanded clones get a size class; other rows say once, few or many, or leave the size out.

clone size: few
V gene: TRBV20-1
D gene: TRBD1
J gene: TRBJ2-1
CDR3 DNA: TGCAGTGCTAGAGTCTATACCGGGACAGGGTCCTACAATGAGCAGTTCTTC
CDR3 protein: CSARVYTGTGSYNEQFF

clone size: once
V gene: TRBV5-6
D gene: -
J gene: TRBJ2-7
CDR3 DNA: TGTGCCAGCAGCTCAGCAGGCGATTCCTACGAGCAGGACTTC
CDR3 protein: CASSSAGDSYEQDF

clone size: -
V gene: TRBV4-1
D gene: TRBD1
J gene: TRBJ1-6
CDR3 DNA: TGCGCCAGCAGCCAAGGAGCAGCTAGGGACAGGGGGAATTCACCCCTCCACTTT
CDR3 protein: CASSQGAARDRGNSPLHF

clone size: few
V gene: TRBV15
D gene: -
J gene: TRBJ1-1
CDR3 DNA: TGTGCCACCAGCAGAGAGTTTGCGGGGAACACTGAAGCTTTCTTT
CDR3 protein: CATSREFAGNTEAFF

clone size: -
V gene: TRBV12-3/TRBV12-4
D gene: -
J gene: TRBJ1-6
CDR3 DNA: TGCGCCAGCAGTTTCGGTTCACCCCTCCACTTT
CDR3 protein: CASSFGSPLHF

clone size: many
V gene: TRBV6-5
D gene: TRBD2
J gene: TRBJ2-5
CDR3 DNA: TGTGCCAGCAGTTACTCCGGACTAGCGGGGGGGTACGAACGCGAGACCCAGTACTTC
CDR3 protein: CASSYSGLAGGYERETQYF

clone size: -
V gene: TRBV6-1
D gene: -
J gene: TRBJ2-7
CDR3 DNA: TGTGCCAGCCTTGTAACGGCGTACAGAAGCTCCTACGAGCAGTACTTC
CDR3 protein: CASLVTAYRSSYEQYF

clone size: -
V gene: TRBV21-1
D gene: -
J gene: TRBJ2-7
CDR3 DNA: TGTGCCAGCAGCCAGGGGGGACTGGTCATAGACGAGCAGTACTTC
CDR3 protein: CASSQGGLVIDEQYF

clone size: once
V gene: TRBV4-1
D gene: -
J gene: TRBJ2-3
CDR3 DNA: TGCGCCAGCAGCCGAGCTGGGGCTTGTGATACGCAGTATTTT
CDR3 protein: CASSRAGACDTQYF

clone size: -
V gene: TRBV20-1
D gene: TRBD1
J gene: TRBJ1-5
CDR3 DNA: TGCAGTGCTACCCCAGACAGGGGTGGTCAGCCCCAGCATTTT
CDR3 protein: CSATPDRGGQPQHF

clone size: -
V gene: TRBV6-5
D gene: -
J gene: TRBJ2-7
CDR3 DNA: TGTGCCAGCAGCCGACAACAGGAATACTACGAGCAGTACTTC
CDR3 protein: CASSRQQEYYEQYF

clone size: few
V gene: TRBV13
D gene: -
J gene: TRBJ1-4
CDR3 DNA: TGTGCCAGCAGCCATGGGGGAGGAGATGAAAAACTGTTTTTT
CDR3 protein: CASSHGGGDEKLFF

clone size: -
V gene: TRBV9
D gene: TRBD2
J gene: TRBJ2-2
CDR3 DNA: TGTGCCAGCAGCACGAGCGGGGTCGGGGAGCTGTTTTTT
CDR3 protein: CASSTSGVGELFF

clone size: few
V gene: TRBV7-2
D gene: TRBD1
J gene: TRBJ2-3
CDR3 DNA: TGTGCCAGCAGGGACAGGCGATCTAGCACAGATACGCAGTATTTT
CDR3 protein: CASRDRRSSTDTQYF

clone size: once
V gene: TRBV7-9
D gene: -
J gene: TRBJ2-3
CDR3 DNA: TGTGCCAGCAGCACCCCGGGACAATTCACAGATACGCAGTATTTT
CDR3 protein: CASSTPGQFTDTQYF

clone size: few
V gene: TRBV7-9
D gene: TRBD2
J gene: TRBJ2-7
CDR3 DNA: TGTGCCAGCAGCCGCGGGGGGCAAGGGTACATGTACGAGCAGTACTTC
CDR3 protein: CASSRGGQGYMYEQYF

clone size: -
V gene: TRBV7-2
D gene: TRBD2
J gene: TRBJ2-3
CDR3 DNA: TGTGCCAGCAGCTTAGTCCGGCTAGCGGGGGGAGGCACAGATACGCAGTATTTT
CDR3 protein: CASSLVRLAGGGTDTQYF

clone size: -
V gene: TRBV5-1
D gene: -
J gene: TRBJ2-5
CDR3 DNA: TGCGCCAGCAGCTGGGCGGTATCGTACCAAGAGACCCAGTACTTC
CDR3 protein: CASSWAVSYQETQYF

clone size: -
V gene: TRBV28
D gene: -
J gene: TRBJ2-5
CDR3 DNA: TGTGCCAGCAGGACCTCCGGACGAGACTTTGGAGAGACCCAGTACTTC
CDR3 protein: CASRTSGRDFGETQYF

clone size: -
V gene: TRBV6-4
D gene: -
J gene: TRBJ2-1
CDR3 DNA: TGTGCCAGCAGTGACCGCCCGAGGGACGGGGGAGGCTACAATGAGCAGTTCTTC
CDR3 protein: CASSDRPRDGGGYNEQFF

clone size: few
V gene: TRBV6-6
D gene: -
J gene: TRBJ2-1
CDR3 DNA: TGTGCCAGCAGTTACTCGGTCGGGGTTCGGAAGGCTGAGCAGTTCTTC
CDR3 protein: CASSYSVGVRKAEQFF

clone size: -
V gene: TRBV20-1
D gene: TRBD1
J gene: TRBJ1-4
CDR3 DNA: TGCAGTGCTAGAGGGGACAGGGGTGAAAAACTGTTTTTT
CDR3 protein: CSARGDRGEKLFF

clone size: -
V gene: TRBV5-5
D gene: TRBD2
J gene: TRBJ2-1
CDR3 DNA: TGTGCCAGCAGCATAGCGGGGGGAGACTACAATGAGCAGTTCTTC
CDR3 protein: CASSIAGGDYNEQFF

clone size: -
V gene: TRBV5-1
D gene: -
J gene: TRBJ1-1
CDR3 DNA: TGCGCCAGCAACCGGGACATGAACACTGAAGCTTTCTTT
CDR3 protein: CASNRDMNTEAFF

clone size: -
V gene: TRBV28
D gene: -
J gene: TRBJ2-7
CDR3 DNA: TGTGCCAGCAGTTTAGGGCAACATCTAATCTACGAGCAGTACTTC
CDR3 protein: CASSLGQHLIYEQYF

clone size: few
V gene: TRBV5-1
D gene: -
J gene: TRBJ1-2
CDR3 DNA: TGCGCCAGCAGCCCCTTGGACGGCGACTATGGCTACACCTTC
CDR3 protein: CASSPLDGDYGYTF

clone size: -
V gene: TRBV4-1
D gene: -
J gene: TRBJ2-5
CDR3 DNA: TGCGCCAGCAGCCAAGTAGAAGGAGGAGAGACCCAGTACTTC
CDR3 protein: CASSQVEGGETQYF

clone size: many
V gene: TRBV27
D gene: -
J gene: TRBJ1-1
CDR3 DNA: TGTGCCAGCAGTTTTCCCGGGAACACTGAAGCTTTCTTT
CDR3 protein: CASSFPGNTEAFF

clone size: -
V gene: TRBV6-5
D gene: -
J gene: TRBJ1-1
CDR3 DNA: TGTGCCAGCAGTTACTCACTCCGGGACATGAACACTGAAGCTTTCTTT
CDR3 protein: CASSYSLRDMNTEAFF

clone size: -
V gene: TRBV5-5
D gene: TRBD2
J gene: TRBJ2-1
CDR3 DNA: TGTGCCAACAGCCTGGGACTAGCGAACTACAATGAGCAGTTCTTC
CDR3 protein: CANSLGLANYNEQFF

clone size: -
V gene: TRBV25-1
D gene: TRBD1
J gene: TRBJ2-7
CDR3 DNA: TGTGCCAGCAGTGATACCCGGACAGGGGATCCCTACGAGCAGTACTTC
CDR3 protein: CASSDTRTGDPYEQYF

clone size: -
V gene: TRBV5-1
D gene: TRBD2
J gene: TRBJ2-3
CDR3 DNA: TGCGCCAGCAGCCGGGGGGGAACTTTGAATACGCAGTATTTT
CDR3 protein: CASSRGGTLNTQYF

clone size: -
V gene: TRBV20-1
D gene: -
J gene: TRBJ2-5
CDR3 DNA: TGCAGTGCTCAGCCCCAGGGGTTCCCGAGGGAGACCCAGTACTTC
CDR3 protein: CSAQPQGFPRETQYF

clone size: -
V gene: TRBV5-1
D gene: -
J gene: TRBJ1-2
CDR3 DNA: TGCGCCAGCAGCTGGGTCGAGGGCCTGAATGGCTACACCTTC
CDR3 protein: CASSWVEGLNGYTF

clone size: -
V gene: TRBV20-1
D gene: -
J gene: TRBJ1-1
CDR3 DNA: TGCGAACCGGGGGGGGTAAGGTACACTGAAGCTTTCTTT
CDR3 protein: CEPGGVRYTEAFF

clone size: -
V gene: TRBV24-1
D gene: -
J gene: TRBJ1-2
CDR3 DNA: TGTGCCACCAGAGACTCTAACTATGGCTACACCTTC
CDR3 protein: CATRDSNYGYTF

clone size: -
V gene: TRBV12-3/TRBV12-4
D gene: -
J gene: TRBJ1-4
CDR3 DNA: TGTGCCAGCGGGCAGATTGCAACTAATGAAAAACTGTTTTTT
CDR3 protein: CASGQIATNEKLFF

clone size: -
V gene: TRBV28
D gene: -
J gene: TRBJ2-5
CDR3 DNA: TGTGTCAGCAGATATCTTCTAACAGGGCCCCCAGGGGAGACCCAGTACTTC
CDR3 protein: CVSRYLLTGPPGETQYF

clone size: -
V gene: TRBV7-3
D gene: TRBD2
J gene: TRBJ2-7
CDR3 DNA: TGTGCCAGCTCTGCGGGGGGGGCCTACGAGCAGTACTTC
CDR3 protein: CASSAGGAYEQYF

clone size: few
V gene: TRBV20-1
D gene: -
J gene: TRBJ2-1
CDR3 DNA: TGCAGTGCCGAAATACCCCAGGGTTGCAATGAGCAGTTCTTC
CDR3 protein: CSAEIPQGCNEQFF

clone size: few
V gene: TRBV9
D gene: -
J gene: TRBJ2-5
CDR3 DNA: TGTGCCAGCAGCGAGAGGGGAGACAGGATTCAAGAGACCCAGTACTTC
CDR3 protein: CASSERGDRIQETQYF

clone size: -
V gene: TRBV4-1
D gene: TRBD2
J gene: TRBJ2-2
CDR3 DNA: TGCGCCAGCAGCCAAGTTTCGACTAGCGTGGGCCTAGGACCTGGCACCGGGGAGCTGTTTTTT
CDR3 protein: CASSQVSTSVGLGPGTGELFF